Shown below are 28 T cell receptor beta chains from a single sample sequenced in a study of graft-versus-host responses after intestinal transplantation. For these TCRs, the target antigens are not known. Only in-frame clones appear in the TCRdb table, and some are missing; sequencing was by immunoSEQ multiplex PCR. This sample has more than 95,000 clones, with around nine tenths found just once. This material consisted of unstimulated CD4+ T cells sorted from spleen or lymph node cells, taken before intestinal transplant. These TCRs come from a human donor who received an intestinal transplant.

This rearrangement joins TRBV2 to TRBJ1-4, with D perhaps TRBD1 (5 bases). In germline, CDR1 is SNHLY, CDR2 FYNNEI. This CDR3 has 17 residues. Trimming stripped 5 bases from V and 4 bases from J, with 20 bases between. CDR3 nucleotides: TGTGCCAGCAGTCTCACAACTCGGGGGGGTTTTAATGAAAAACTGTTTTTT. It is translated as CASSLTTRGGFNEKLFF.

The chain recombines TRBV12-5 with TRBJ1-2; D gene unclear. Germline V gene data show CDR1 as LGHNT and CDR2 as FRNRAP. V was clipped by 2 bases and J by 4 bases, with 8 bases between them. The CDR3 runs 13 residues. CDR3 loop: CASGLWAAYGYTF. For the CDR3, the DNA is TGTGCTAGTGGTTTGTGGGCAGCCTATGGCTACACCTTC.

This clone was seen once. The chain carries TRBV12-1 and TRBJ2-2; TRBD1, the table's D call, lacks a check against the DNA. TRBV12-1 is a documented pseudogene. The CDR3 loop spans 20 amino acids. The CDR3 sequence is CASSPSGIARDRGNTGELFF. The DNA for the CDR3 is TGTGCCAGCAGCCCCTCGGGGATAGCCCGGGACAGGGGGAACACCGGGGAGCTGTTTTTT.

This clone was observed a handful of times. The chain recombines TRBV4-1 with TRBJ1-5; perhaps TRBD1 as D (6 bases). Per germline, CDR1 MGHRA and CDR2 YSYEKL. This CDR3 comprises 14 residues. V lost 4 bases and J lost 4, with 11 bases in between. The chain's CDR3 is CASSLRQENQPQHF. As DNA, the CDR3 is TGCGCCAGCAGCCTACGACAGGAGAATCAGCCCCAGCATTTT.

The chain links TRBV6-5 to TRBJ2-1, with 9 bases that match TRBD1. Per germline, CDR1 MNHEY and CDR2 SVGAGI. Trimming removed 6 bases from V and 5 bases from J; junction bases left unmatched: 8. The CDR3 sequence is 15 residues long. The CDR3 DNA is TGTGCCAGCAGGGGAGACAGGGGGAGCAACAATGAGCAGTTCTTC. It yields the protein CASRGDRGSNNEQFF.

The CDR3: CASSPYKLDSGNTIYF. Written as DNA, the CDR3 is TGTGCCAGCAGCCCATACAAACTAGACTCTGGAAACACCATATATTTT. The chain uses TRBV7-9 and TRBJ1-3; D is unclear. The V and J ends lost 5 bases and 0 bases respectively, with 14 bases between them. This CDR3 has 16 amino acids. Germline loops: CDR1 SEHNR, CDR2 FQNEAQ (reference sequence).

The chain links TRBV5-5 to TRBJ2-1; D not certain. V lost 1 base to trimming and J lost 3 bases, with 8 bases between them. Per germline, CDR1 SGHKS and CDR2 YYEKEE (reference sequence). The CDR3 spans 14 residues. CDR3 region: CASSLLANYNEQFF. The CDR3 DNA reads TGTGCCAGCAGCTTGCTCGCTAACTACAATGAGCAGTTCTTC.

The chain is built from TRBV18 and TRBJ1-5, with D maybe TRBD1 (6 bases). Germline CDR1 KGHSH, CDR2 LQKENI. The CDR3 contains 16 residues. V shed 4 bases and J shed 2 bases, with 15 bases lying between them. As DNA, the CDR3 is TGTGCCAGCTCACGCAGTACAGGGCGCCGCAATCAGCCCCAGCATTTT. Translation: CASSRSTGRRNQPQHF. Variable domain in full (rest from reference TRBV18 and TRBJ1-5): NAGVMQNPRHLVRRRGQEARLRCSPMKGHSHVYWYRQLPEEGLKFMVYLQKENIIDESGMPKERFSAEFPKEGPSILRIQQVVRGDSAAYFCASSRSTGRRNQPQHFGDGTRLSIL.

The V and J genes are TRBV19 and TRBJ1-6; no clear D. The CDR3 contains 14 residues. CDR1 LNHDA and CDR2 SQIVND come from the germline V gene (reference sequence). The V end was cut by 6 bases, the J end by 0 bases, with 6 bases between. CDR3 region: CASRGSSYNSPLHF. The CDR3 region has the DNA TGTGCCAGTAGGGGGAGCTCCTATAATTCACCCCTCCACTTT.

The chain links TRBV7-2 to TRBJ2-1; 9 nucleotides agree with TRBD1. CDR3 length equals 17 residues. Looked up from germline, CDR1 is SGHTA and CDR2 is FQGNSA. The trim removed 2 bases at V and 5 bases at J, leaving 10 bases unmatched. The CDR3 protein is CASSLWVRTGVDNEQFF. Here the CDR3 DNA reads TGTGCCAGCAGCTTATGGGTGAGGACAGGGGTGGACAATGAGCAGTTCTTC.

The rearrangement uses TRBV27 and TRBJ2-3; TRBD2 aligns across 7 bases. The J segment lost 2 bases and the V segment lost 5 bases, leaving 7 bases of the junction unmatched. The CDR3 contains 15 residues. Germline values: CDR1 MNHEY, CDR2 SMNVEV (reference sequence). CDR3 in DNA: TGTGCCAGCAGTCTGGGTCTAGCGGCCACAGATACGCAGTATTTT. Its protein is CASSLGLAATDTQYF.

This clone has only a few counts. This chain connects TRBV6-9 to TRBJ1-6; perhaps TRBD1 as D (6 bases). V was shortened by 5 bases and J by 3 bases, with 8 bases between the two germline ends. CDR1 is MNHGY and CDR2 is SVAAGI in the germline V gene. CDR3 length: 14 amino acids. The CDR3 nucleotides are TGTGCCAGCAGTCAGGGGTTCTATAATTCACCCCTCCACTTT. Protein sequence: CASSQGFYNSPLHF.

The V call is TRBV5-5, the J call TRBJ1-4; TRBD1 might be the D (6 bases). The germline CDR1 and CDR2 sequences are SGHKS and YYEKEE (reference sequence). V lost 1 base and J lost 8, with 15 bases in between. The CDR3 extends over 15 amino acids. The CDR3 DNA sequence: TGTGCCAGCAGCTTGATCCAGGGGATACGGGAAAAACTGTTTTTT. This codes for CASSLIQGIREKLFF.

The chain couples TRBV19 to TRBJ1-2, with a possible D match to TRBD1 (5 bases). This CDR3 comprises 15 residues. Trimming removed 7 bases from V and 0 bases from J, with 15 bases in between. Germline V gives CDR1 LNHDA, CDR2 SQIVND (reference sequence). CDR3 coding DNA: TGTGCCAGTAAGAACTCTGCAGGGACTAACTATGGCTACACCTTC. Amino acids: CASKNSAGTNYGYTF. The entire variable domain, with the rest obtained from reference TRBV19 and TRBJ1-2, is as follows: DGGITQSPKYLFRKEGQNVTLSCEQNLNHDAMYWYRQDPGQGLRLIYYSQIVNDFQKGDIAEGYSVSREKKESFPLTVTSAQKNPTAFYLCASKNSAGTNYGYTFGSGTRLTVV.

The chain has TRBV27 and TRBJ1-2; 8 nucleotides match TRBD1. Germline V gives CDR1 MNHEY, CDR2 SMNVEV (reference sequence). Trimming removed 5 bases from V and 5 bases from J; junction bases left unmatched: 4. The CDR3 spans 13 residues. The CDR3 is CASSAGQEYGYTF. The CDR3 DNA is TGTGCCAGCAGTGCGGGACAGGAGTATGGCTACACCTTC.

The V and J genes are TRBV19 and TRBJ1-2, with D perhaps TRBD1 (5 bases). Germline V gene lookup returns CDR1 LNHDA and CDR2 SQIVND (reference sequence). Trimming removed 3 bases from V and 7 bases from J, with 12 bases in between. The CDR3 has 13 amino acids. This chain's CDR3 is CASSIPDTGGYTF. In DNA, the CDR3 is TGTGCCAGTAGTATTCCGGACACCGGTGGCTACACCTTC.

This chain connects TRBV5-4 to TRBJ2-3; 12 bases align to TRBD2. There are 16 residues in the CDR3. V shed 5 bases and J 4 bases; nucleotides not matched to a gene: 8. Germline lookup yields CDR1 SGHNT and CDR2 YYREEE (reference sequence). The CDR3 protein is CASSYPSGGAADTQYF. The CDR3, as DNA: TGTGCCAGCAGTTACCCTAGCGGGGGGGCAGCAGATACGCAGTATTTT.

The V gene is TRBV5-1, the J gene TRBJ2-1; 10 bases map to TRBD2. The germline V gene has CDR1 SGHRS and CDR2 YFSETQ. With 0 bases clipped from V and 7 bases from J, the junction kept 4 bases outside the gene matches. The CDR3 is 15 amino acids. DNA for the CDR3: TGCGCCAGCAGCTTGGAACTAGCGGGGATGAATGAGCAGTTCTTC. This codes for CASSLELAGMNEQFF.

The gene calls are TRBV23-1 and TRBJ1-5; 11 positions agree with TRBD1. TRBV23-1 carries the ORF label, with uncertain function. CDR3 size: 15 residues. J was trimmed by 6 bases and V by 2 bases; bases with no gene match: 3. Here the CDR3 reads CASSQPGQGGQPQHF. CDR3 DNA: TGCGCCAGCAGTCAACCGGGACAGGGGGGTCAGCCCCAGCATTTT.

This rearrangement joins TRBV29-1 to TRBJ2-7; 8 nucleotides agree with TRBD2. The CDR3 is 16 amino acids. V lost 4 bases, J lost 0 bases, and 11 bases stayed unmatched. In germline, CDR1 is SQVTM, CDR2 ANQGSEA. In DNA, the CDR3 is TGCAGCGTTGCCCGTCGACCGAGCGGGAGCTCCTACGAGCAGTACTTC. Translation: CSVARRPSGSSYEQYF.

Details on this clone: In the same sample, other DNA sequences code for this CDR3. The chain links TRBV7-2 to TRBJ2-7, with D maybe TRBD1 (5 bases). Germline values: CDR1 SGHTA, CDR2 FQGNSA. The CDR3 is made up of 12 amino acids. V lost 6 bases and J lost 2, with 8 bases in between. CDR3 DNA sequence: TGTGCCAGCAGTTTGGACACCTACGAGCAGTACTTC. Encoded protein: CASSLDTYEQYF.

The chain couples TRBV11-2 to TRBJ1-1; D remains unclear. The CDR3 is 12 residues long. V dropped 3 bases and J dropped 4 bases, with 6 bases sitting between them. Germline CDR1 is SGHAT and CDR2 is FQNNGV. The CDR3 nucleotides are TGTGCCAGCAGCTTGCGGGGCACTGAAGCTTTCTTT. Amino acid sequence: CASSLRGTEAFF.

The J gene is TRBJ2-1, the V gene TRBV5-4, with 9 bases aligning to TRBD2. CDR1 is SGHNT and CDR2 is YYREEE in the germline V gene (reference sequence). The CDR3 is 16 amino acids. V gave up 2 bases and J gave up 6 bases; unmatched junction bases: 9. CDR3 protein: CASSFARGGPTNEQFF. The CDR3 DNA sequence: TGTGCCAGCAGCTTTGCGCGGGGGGGCCCCACCAATGAGCAGTTCTTC.

The chain joins TRBV25-1 to TRBJ2-1, with a possible D match to TRBD2 (7 bases). The length of the CDR3 is 16 residues. Germline V gene data show CDR1 as MGHDK and CDR2 as SYGVNS. V was cut by 7 bases and J by 7 bases, with 23 bases left in between. The CDR3 loop reads CASTLTTGGPPNEQFF. In DNA form, the CDR3 reads TGTGCCAGCACCCTTACAACCGGGGGGCCCCCGAATGAGCAGTTCTTC.

The V and J genes are TRBV5-1 and TRBJ1-5, with D possibly TRBD1 on 5 matching bases. V lost 0 bases, J lost 7 bases, and 14 bases lay in between. Germline-derived CDR1 and CDR2 are SGHRS and YFSETQ. CDR3 length: 15 residues. The CDR3 nucleotides read TGCGCCAGCAGCTTGGAGGGCAGGGCCTTGCAGCCCCAGCATTTT. It is translated as CASSLEGRALQPQHF.

The gene calls are TRBV7-2 and TRBJ1-6; D gene uncertain. This CDR3 spans 14 amino acids. V was pared by 4 bases and J by 8 bases, with 12 bases between. Germline lookup yields CDR1 SGHTA and CDR2 FQGNSA. CDR3 residues: CASSSFFGDSPLHF. The CDR3 bases are TGTGCCAGCAGCTCCTTCTTCGGGGATTCACCCCTCCACTTT.

The V gene is TRBV7-8, the J gene TRBJ2-6; 7 nucleotides align to TRBD1. Germline CDR1 is SGHVS and CDR2 is FQNEAQ. V gave up 5 bases and J gave up 1 base; unmatched junction bases: 14. The length of the CDR3 is 19 residues. The CDR3 coding sequence is TGTGCCAGCAGCCCCTGGGACAGTCCCTCTTGGTCTGGGGCCAACGTCCTGACTTTC. This sequence encodes CASSPWDSPSWSGANVLTF.

This sequence joins TRBV6-5 and TRBJ1-1, with D tentatively TRBD1 (5 bases). V lost 8 bases to trimming and J lost 5 bases, with 12 bases between them. This CDR3 contains 12 residues. Germline CDR1 is MNHEY and CDR2 is SVGAGI. CDR3 loop: CASRRQGTEAFF. CDR3 nucleotide sequence: TGTGCCAGCCGCCGTCAGGGAACTGAAGCTTTCTTT.